This record covers a single T cell receptor beta chain. Which antigen it targets is not known. No quality values exist for individual bases; no much larger clone is one base distant. These data come from a study of T cell changes during pregnancy in multiple sclerosis (dated by TCRdb to between 2017 and 2020). In the study overall: Changes in the T cell repertoire over the course of pregnancy were examined in this study in women with multiple sclerosis.

The library was prepared using the immunoSEQ multiplex PCR assay. Drawn from immuneACCESS, this table holds only the in-frame rearrangements with V and J called that TCRdb kept. Clones are partly lost; checked studies trace under half to an unresolved V gene and leave the rest unexplained. This sample lists roughly 80,000 clones; just over 90% were detected once. About 3% of the sample lies in the top ten. CDR1 and CDR2 (SGDLS, YYNGEE) derive from the germline V gene. Inclusive of the bounding cysteine and phenylalanine, the CDR3 is 13 residues long. The retained sequence is limited to the CDR3, 39 bases, with the frame set at the first base. Trimming at the junction amounts to 0 bases on V and 7 bases on J, and the germline ends lie 5 bases apart.

The material was peripheral blood, obtained before pregnancy. This clonotype was sampled from a female donor with multiple sclerosis, enrolled in a pregnancy study. The rearrangement combines TRBV9 with TRBJ1-6, with the D segment identity uncertain. The CDR3 corresponds to CASSVAGNSPLHF. At the DNA level, the sequence is TGTGCCAGCAGCGTAGCAGGCAATTCACCCCTCCACTTT.